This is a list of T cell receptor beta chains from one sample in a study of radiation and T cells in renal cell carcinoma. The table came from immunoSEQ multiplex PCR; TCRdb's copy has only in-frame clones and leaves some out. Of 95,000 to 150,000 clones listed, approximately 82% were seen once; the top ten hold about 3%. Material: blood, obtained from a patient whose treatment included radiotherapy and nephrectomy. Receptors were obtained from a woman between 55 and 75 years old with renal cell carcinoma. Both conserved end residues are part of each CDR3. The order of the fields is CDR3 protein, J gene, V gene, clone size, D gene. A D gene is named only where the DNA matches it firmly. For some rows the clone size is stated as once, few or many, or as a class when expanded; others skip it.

CDR3aa: CASSPSGTGSYSGANVLTF
j_gene: TRBJ2-6
v_gene: TRBV18
abundance: -
d_gene: TRBD1

CDR3aa: CASSPPGQGIEAFF
j_gene: TRBJ1-1
v_gene: TRBV28
abundance: -
d_gene: TRBD1

CDR3aa: CASSQGRQGGGIGTGELFF
j_gene: TRBJ2-2
v_gene: TRBV4-1
abundance: -
d_gene: TRBD2

CDR3aa: CSVVRSGTAETQYF
j_gene: TRBJ2-5
v_gene: TRBV29-1
abundance: -
d_gene: TRBD1

CDR3aa: CASSYSTARETQYF
j_gene: TRBJ2-5
v_gene: TRBV6-5
abundance: -
d_gene: -

CDR3aa: CASSRRDEMNTEAFF
j_gene: TRBJ1-1
v_gene: TRBV18
abundance: -
d_gene: -

CDR3aa: CASRRTSGPYEQYF
j_gene: TRBJ2-7
v_gene: TRBV11-2
abundance: few
d_gene: TRBD2

CDR3aa: CASSQDRDTQYF
j_gene: TRBJ2-3
v_gene: TRBV4-2
abundance: -
d_gene: -

CDR3aa: CASSTTGVNTEAFF
j_gene: TRBJ1-1
v_gene: TRBV7-3
abundance: -
d_gene: TRBD1

CDR3aa: CASGPEQETQYF
j_gene: TRBJ2-5
v_gene: TRBV19
abundance: once
d_gene: -

CDR3aa: CASSQRGQETQYF
j_gene: TRBJ2-5
v_gene: TRBV4-2
abundance: -
d_gene: -

CDR3aa: CASRNRGKRYGYTF
j_gene: TRBJ1-2
v_gene: TRBV28
abundance: -
d_gene: TRBD1

CDR3aa: CASSFSRNTGELFF
j_gene: TRBJ2-2
v_gene: TRBV11-3
abundance: -
d_gene: -

CDR3aa: CASSLAGVQETQYF
j_gene: TRBJ2-5
v_gene: TRBV5-4
abundance: -
d_gene: -

CDR3aa: CASSAGFEQYF
j_gene: TRBJ2-7
v_gene: TRBV2
abundance: -
d_gene: -

CDR3aa: CASSPVGQGYEKLFF
j_gene: TRBJ1-4
v_gene: TRBV6-5
abundance: -
d_gene: TRBD1

CDR3aa: CASSSQGGNREKLFF
j_gene: TRBJ1-4
v_gene: TRBV28
abundance: once
d_gene: -

CDR3aa: CASSPWDRDWEQYF
j_gene: TRBJ2-7
v_gene: TRBV9
abundance: -
d_gene: TRBD1

CDR3aa: CASSLRQGDYGYTF
j_gene: TRBJ1-2
v_gene: TRBV28
abundance: -
d_gene: TRBD1

CDR3aa: CASSPTLGGSNYGYTF
j_gene: TRBJ1-2
v_gene: TRBV28
abundance: -
d_gene: -

CDR3aa: CASSLRGDNEQFF
j_gene: TRBJ2-1
v_gene: TRBV5-8
abundance: -
d_gene: -

CDR3aa: CASSQGFGDSYSGNTIYF
j_gene: TRBJ1-3
v_gene: TRBV4-1
abundance: -
d_gene: TRBD1

CDR3aa: CASSPTGTDYGYTF
j_gene: TRBJ1-2
v_gene: TRBV13
abundance: -
d_gene: TRBD1

CDR3aa: CASSLDTGVNQPQHF
j_gene: TRBJ1-5
v_gene: TRBV9
abundance: -
d_gene: TRBD1

CDR3aa: CSVGAAVMNTEAFF
j_gene: TRBJ1-1
v_gene: TRBV29-1
abundance: few
d_gene: -

CDR3aa: CASKSVDEAFF
j_gene: TRBJ1-1
v_gene: TRBV19
abundance: -
d_gene: -

CDR3aa: CASSEALGRVAWAFF
j_gene: TRBJ1-1
v_gene: TRBV6-1
abundance: -
d_gene: -

CDR3aa: CASRAGGETQYF
j_gene: TRBJ2-5
v_gene: TRBV6-5
abundance: -
d_gene: -

CDR3aa: CASSLAGGNTEAFF
j_gene: TRBJ1-1
v_gene: TRBV7-3
abundance: -
d_gene: TRBD1

CDR3aa: CASSVVYGYTF
j_gene: TRBJ1-2
v_gene: TRBV9
abundance: -
d_gene: -

CDR3aa: CASSPGGGAGYEQYF
j_gene: TRBJ2-7
v_gene: TRBV7-9
abundance: few
d_gene: -

CDR3aa: CASSLDRGASGEAFF
j_gene: TRBJ1-1
v_gene: TRBV11-3
abundance: -
d_gene: TRBD1

CDR3aa: CASTPLSGSGNTIYF
j_gene: TRBJ1-3
v_gene: TRBV2
abundance: -
d_gene: -

CDR3aa: CASSPQRTENTEAFF
j_gene: TRBJ1-1
v_gene: TRBV18
abundance: few
d_gene: -

CDR3aa: CASSEMTGFYEQYF
j_gene: TRBJ2-7
v_gene: TRBV9
abundance: -
d_gene: TRBD1

CDR3aa: CSARDSPGSFF
j_gene: TRBJ1-1
v_gene: TRBV20-1
abundance: once
d_gene: -

CDR3aa: CASSLVDRSYEQYF
j_gene: TRBJ2-7
v_gene: TRBV5-4
abundance: -
d_gene: TRBD1

CDR3aa: CASSARIVGGSSYNEQFF
j_gene: TRBJ2-1
v_gene: TRBV9
abundance: -
d_gene: TRBD2

CDR3aa: CASSSRLNNEQFF
j_gene: TRBJ2-1
v_gene: TRBV5-6
abundance: -
d_gene: -

CDR3aa: CASRLRREESRDTIYF
j_gene: TRBJ1-3
v_gene: TRBV27
abundance: -
d_gene: -